This entry describes one T cell receptor beta chain. The antigen is undetermined. Bulk tumor gDNA, about 630 ng per sample, served as the TCR template. Collection of several biopsies per primary tumor, spaced far apart, took place during surgery. Before undergoing curative surgery, patients had newly diagnosed non-small cell lung cancer that was untreated. A first 10-cycle multiplex round used 32 V-gene and 13 J-gene primers on TCR beta CDR3. MiXCR was run by TCRdb on the multiplex PCR reads, yielding one entry per CDR3 protein. The data show fewer than 25,000 distinct CDR3 sequences, about 26% seen once. Germline CDR1 reads SGHRS; CDR2 reads YFSETQ. The CDR3 has 13 amino acids. The V end was cut by 4 bases, the J end by 6 bases, with 13 bases between. This sample was taken from a study of immune heterogeneity within non-small cell lung tumors. Study results and limitations: Recurring identical dominant CDR3 beta clonotypes were observed across tumor sites within a patient, together with site-unique high-frequency clones. Largely different high-frequency T-cell receptor beta clonotypes were found between individual patients.

The rearrangement joins TRBV5-1 to TRBJ2-5; a possible D gene is TRBD1 (6 bases). This clonotype originated in a man aged 35 to 55 with non-small cell lung cancer. Sequenced sample: lung tumor tissue. The chain's CDR3 is CASSPQGGKTQYF. CDR3 DNA sequence: TGCGCCAGCAGCCCACAGGGCGGAAAGACCCAGTACTTC.